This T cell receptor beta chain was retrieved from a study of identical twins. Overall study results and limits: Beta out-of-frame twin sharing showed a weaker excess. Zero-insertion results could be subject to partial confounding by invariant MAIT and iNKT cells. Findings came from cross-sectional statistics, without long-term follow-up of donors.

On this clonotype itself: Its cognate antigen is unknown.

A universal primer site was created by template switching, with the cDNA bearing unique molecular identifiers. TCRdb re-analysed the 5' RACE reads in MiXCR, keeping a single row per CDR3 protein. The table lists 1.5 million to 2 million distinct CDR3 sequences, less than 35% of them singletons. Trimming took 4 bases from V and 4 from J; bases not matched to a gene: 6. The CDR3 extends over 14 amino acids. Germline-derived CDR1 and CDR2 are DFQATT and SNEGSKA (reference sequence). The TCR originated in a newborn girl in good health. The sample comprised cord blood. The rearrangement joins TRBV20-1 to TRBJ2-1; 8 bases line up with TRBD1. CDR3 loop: CSATPGQAYNEQFF. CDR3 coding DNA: TGCAGTGCTACTCCGGGACAGGCATACAATGAGCAGTTCTTC.